The rows below give T cell receptor beta chains drawn from one sample of a study of T cell responses to AZD1222 COVID-19 vaccine. The method was immunoSEQ multiplex PCR; TCRdb's version includes in-frame clones alone and lacks a portion of them. This table has some 150,000 clones, 90% to 95% appearing once. The specimen comprised peripheral blood, sampled on day 0 of AZD1222 vaccination. Source of these receptors: an adult in good health. Both conserved end residues are part of each CDR3. A D gene is named only where the DNA matches it firmly. The size entry is marked missing in some rows and otherwise reads once, few, many or a size class.

>-|TRBJ1-2|TRBV7-9|-
TGTGCCAGCAGCTTAGGCTCAGTAGGCTACACCTTC
CASSLGSVGYTF
>TRBD1|TRBJ2-3|TRBV6-5|-
TGTGCCAGCAGTTACTCGAGGGGGCGCACAGATACGCAGTATTTT
CASSYSRGRTDTQYF
>TRBD2|TRBJ2-1|TRBV18|-
TGTGCCAGCTCACTGCCCGGGCGGGAGTTGGTCAATGAGCAGTTCTTC
CASSLPGRELVNEQFF
>TRBD1|TRBJ2-7|TRBV7-2|-
TGTGCCAGCAGCCCCTTCACCGGGACAGGGGGTATCGAGCAGTACTTC
CASSPFTGTGGIEQYF
>TRBD1|TRBJ2-2|TRBV28|-
TGTGCCAGCAGTTCCCGACAGGGTCAAAACACCGGGGAGCTGTTTTTT
CASSSRQGQNTGELFF
>TRBD2|TRBJ2-1|TRBV27|-
TGTGCCAGCGGTTCGACTAGCCTATACAATGAGCAGTTCTTC
CASGSTSLYNEQFF
>TRBD1|TRBJ1-1|TRBV28|-
TGTGCCAGCAGTTATAGACAGGGGAACACTGAAGCTTTCTTT
CASSYRQGNTEAFF
>-|TRBJ2-2|TRBV27|-
TGTGCCTCCCAGTGGGGGGACACCGGGGAGCTGTTTTTT
CASQWGDTGELFF
>-|TRBJ2-7|TRBV23-1|-
TGCGCCCCATACCGGCGGAGGGGCGCCTACGAGCAGTACTTC
CAPYRRRGAYEQYF
>TRBD1|TRBJ1-5|TRBV6-5|-
TGTGCCAGCAGTTACCCCAGGGGGCGCAATCAGCCCCAGCATTTT
CASSYPRGRNQPQHF
>-|TRBJ2-7|TRBV18|-
TGTGCCAGCTCACCGCGTCAGGAAACCTACGAGCAGTACTTC
CASSPRQETYEQYF
>-|TRBJ2-1|TRBV28|-
TGTGCCAGCAGCTACGAATCCTACAATGAGCAATTCTTC
CASSYESYNEQFF
>-|TRBJ1-4|TRBV6-5|-
TGTGCCAGCACCACCGGGGGCTTGAAAAAACTGTTTTTT
CASTTGGLKKLFF
>-|TRBJ1-4|TRBV5-1|-
TGCGCCAGCAGCTTTGGTAGGGGAACTAATGAAAAACTGTTTTTT
CASSFGRGTNEKLFF
>-|TRBJ1-6|TRBV4-1|-
TGCGCCAGCAGAATGGGGGCAGGGACGGATTCACCCCTCCACTTT
CASRMGAGTDSPLHF
>TRBD1|TRBJ2-2|TRBV28|-
TGTGCCAGCAGTTTATATGCGGACAGGGAGGTCACCGGGGAGCTGTTTTTT
CASSLYADREVTGELFF
>-|TRBJ1-2|TRBV28|-
TGTGCCAGCAGCTCACAGGGCTATGGCTACACCTTC
CASSSQGYGYTF
>-|TRBJ1-2|TRBV28|-
TGTGCCAGCAGCCGGGACCCCGGTTATGGCTACACCTTC
CASSRDPGYGYTF
>TRBD2|TRBJ2-1|TRBV2|-
TGTGCCAGCAACCGGGGACTAGCGGATAATGAGCAGTTCTTC
CASNRGLADNEQFF
>TRBD1|TRBJ2-1|TRBV7-2|-
TGTGCCAGCAGCTTCGGGACAGGGATCAATGAGCAGTTCTTC
CASSFGTGINEQFF
>-|TRBJ1-2|TRBV28|-
TGTGCCAGCAGTTTGGGAAAGGGGTGGGGCTACACCTTC
CASSLGKGWGYTF
>TRBD1|TRBJ2-7|TRBV11-1|many
TGTGCCAGCAGCTTCGGACAGGGGCAATACGAGCAGTACTTC
CASSFGQGQYEQYF